The T cell receptor (beta chain) described here comes from a study of shared clonotypes between healthy human individuals. Every subset had its genomic DNA shared out evenly among several immunoSEQ plates. The assay was immunoSEQ multiplex PCR, and TCRdb's table has in-frame clones only and misses some. The sample carries roughly 300,000 clones, 73% recorded once. After removal of 2 bases from V and 6 bases from J, the junction contained 6 bases not matched to a gene. Germline-derived CDR1 and CDR2 are SGHNT and YYREEE (reference sequence). The CDR3 runs to 16 residues. Only one count was recorded for this clone. Its antigen is currently unknown. Whole-study findings and limits: Naive subsets tended to show greater estimated richness than memory subsets. Clonotype sharing across a few donors was observed for about 4.8% of naive CD4 clonotypes. Non-shared clonotypes had lower generation probabilities than those shared by all four donors.

The gene calls are TRBV5-4 and TRBJ2-2; 11 positions match TRBD2. The receptor's source is a man aged 30-40 years in good health. The sequencing sample was made of memory CD4+ T cells sorted from blood. Subset in this sample: CD45RA-negative fraction. CDR3 nucleotides: TGTGCCAGCAGCTTCTCTCTAGCGGGAGGTGCCGGGGAGCTGTTTTTT. Translating gives CASSFSLAGGAGELFF.